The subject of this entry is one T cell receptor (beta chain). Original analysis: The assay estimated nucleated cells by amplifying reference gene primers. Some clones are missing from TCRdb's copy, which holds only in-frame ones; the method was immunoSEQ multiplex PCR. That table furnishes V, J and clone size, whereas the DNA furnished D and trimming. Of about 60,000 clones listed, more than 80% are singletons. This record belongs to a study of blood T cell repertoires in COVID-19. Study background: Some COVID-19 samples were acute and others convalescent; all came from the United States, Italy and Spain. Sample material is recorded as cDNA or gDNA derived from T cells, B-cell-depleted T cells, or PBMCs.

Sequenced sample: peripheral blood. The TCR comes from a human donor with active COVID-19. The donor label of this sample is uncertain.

In DNA, the CDR3 is TGTGCCAGCAGCTTTGGACAGGGTAACACTGAAGCTTTCTTT. As protein: CASSFGQGNTEAFF. This chain joins TRBV7-9 and TRBJ1-1, with 8 positions matching TRBD1. This CDR3 contains 14 residues. Germline CDR1 SEHNR, CDR2 FQNEAQ (reference sequence). V was pared by 3 bases and J by 2 bases, with 2 bases of the junction left unmatched. The whole variable domain, filled in from reference TRBV7-9 and TRBJ1-1, reads DTGVSQNPRHKITKRGQNVTFRCDPISEHNRLYWYRQTLGQGPEFLTYFQNEAQLEKSRLLSDRFSAERPKGSFSTLEIQRTEQGDSAMYLCASSFGQGNTEAFFGQGTRLTVV.